These 4 T cell receptor beta chains were all obtained from the same sample, sequenced in a study of shared clonotypes between healthy human individuals. The protocol was immunoSEQ multiplex PCR, while the TCRdb copy is restricted to in-frame clones and leaves out a portion. The repertoire holds 1.5 million to 1.9 million clones, with 95% to 99% as singletons. Sequences were obtained from naive CD4+ T cells sorted from blood. Specified subset: CD45RA+ positively selected. These receptors were collected from a man aged 30 to 39 in good health.

The chain recombines TRBV6-5 with TRBJ2-5, with 9 bases aligning to TRBD1. The CDR3 runs 13 residues. CDR1 is MNHEY, CDR2 SVGAGI, per germline. The J segment lost 5 bases and the V segment lost 6 bases, leaving 4 bases of the junction unmatched. The CDR3 DNA reads as TGTGCCAGCAGAACAGGGGGCGTCGAGACCCAGTACTTC. This gives the protein CASRTGGVETQYF.

Of note for this clone: Other nucleotide sequences from this sample produce the same CDR3. For the CDR3, the DNA is TGTGCCAGCTCACCAGGTGAAAAACTGTTTTTT. Translation gives CASSPGEKLFF. V usage is TRBV18 and J usage is TRBJ1-4; D unclear. The germline V and J ends were trimmed by 2 bases and 7 bases, with 2 bases remaining between them. The CDR3 has 11 residues. Germline lookup yields CDR1 KGHSH and CDR2 LQKENI.

The chain links TRBV5-1 to TRBJ1-3; unclear D gene. Germline CDR1 SGHRS, CDR2 YFSETQ. The CDR3 totals 14 residues. Trimming cost V 3 bases and J 2 bases, with 9 bases left between them. CDR3 loop: CASSSGGPGNTIYF. The CDR3, as DNA: TGCGCCAGCAGCTCAGGAGGGCCTGGAAACACCATATATTTT.

The chain recombines TRBV28 with TRBJ2-7; D is unresolved. V was shortened by 3 bases and J by 3 bases, with 15 bases between the two germline ends. CDR3 size: 15 residues. Germline V gene lookup returns CDR1 MDHEN and CDR2 SYDVKM. This CDR3 reads CASSFPPLGFYEQYF. CDR3 in DNA: TGTGCCAGCAGTTTCCCCCCGTTGGGATTCTACGAGCAGTACTTC.